This T cell receptor beta chain was sequenced in a study of blood T cell repertoires in COVID-19. Looking at the study overall: Acute and convalescent COVID-19 specimens originated in the United States, Italy and Spain. Nucleic acid was either cDNA or gDNA, and it came from T cells, B-cell-depleted T cells, or PBMCs.

In the original workflow: It was from reference gene primer amplification that nucleated cell counts were estimated. Sequencing used immunoSEQ multiplex PCR; TCRdb keeps in-frame clones, though not all of them. That table is the source of V, J and clone size, and D and trimming were worked out from the DNA. Here the sample spans around 80,000 clones, more than 80% being singletons. Trimming left V 3 bases short and J 5 bases short, with 10 bases between. This CDR3 has 12 amino acids. Germline CDR1 and CDR2: DFQATT and SNEGSKA (reference sequence). This clone was seen only a few times. The TCR comes from a human donor in a cohort sampled during active COVID-19. The chain uses TRBV20-1 and TRBJ1-1, with D hard to call. The sequenced material came from peripheral blood. The CDR3 DNA sequence: TGCAGTGCTAGTAGCCAGAGGACTGAAGCTTTCTTT. It specifies CSASSQRTEAFF.